This TCR beta chain was sequenced in a study of T cells in tumors after PD-1 blockade. Generated by immunoSEQ multiplex PCR, the TCRdb table keeps only in-frame clones and is missing some. The repertoire has around 5,000 clones, 65% to 70% of them found once; the top ten carry approximately 32%. Points from the study as a whole: After therapy, most expanded exhausted CD8+ clones were absent pre-treatment, suggesting clonal replacement. About 41% of tumor TCR clonotypes were also found in blood.

V lost 0 bases to trimming and J lost 3 bases, with 13 bases between them. Germline V CDR1 and CDR2: MNHNY, SVGAGI (reference sequence). The CDR3 is made up of 16 amino acids. Note on this clone: Its antigen is undetermined.

Sequenced material: tumor tissue, taken before anti-PD-1 treatment. This chain connects TRBV6-6 to TRBJ2-3; D possibly corresponds to TRBD1 (5 bases). This receptor was taken from a human donor with cutaneous squamous cell carcinoma. Here the CDR3 DNA reads TGTGCCAGCAGTTACTCGCATAGCCCAGGGACAGATACGCAGTATTTT. Its protein is CASSYSHSPGTDTQYF.